Each of the 8 T cell receptor beta chains below was sequenced from the same sample in a study of T cell responses to AZD1222 COVID-19 vaccine. Libraries were prepared by immunoSEQ multiplex PCR; TCRdb keeps only in-frame clonotypes and omits some of them. The table lists 250,000 to 300,000 clones, around 93% of them singletons. The specimen comprised peripheral blood, sampled 28 days after the second AZD1222 dose. The receptors come from an adult who received the AZD1222 COVID-19 vaccine.

V and J are TRBV15 and TRBJ1-5, with TRBD1 identical over 9 bases. This CDR3 contains 16 residues. Germline V lookup: CDR1 LNHNV, CDR2 YYDKDF (reference sequence). V lost 0 bases to trimming and J lost 6 bases; unmatched junction nucleotides: 6. The CDR3 DNA reads as TGTGCCACCAGCAGAGATAACAGGGGGCCGGCTCAGCCCCAGCATTTT. Residues: CATSRDNRGPAQPQHF.

The V call is TRBV10-3, the J call TRBJ1-5, with D perhaps TRBD1 (5 bases). The germline V gene has CDR1 ENHRY and CDR2 SYGVKD. V lost 0 bases and J 7 bases, leaving 13 bases between the germline ends. The CDR3 sequence is 15 residues long. The CDR3 loop is CAISESGDSKQPQHF. The CDR3 coding sequence is TGTGCCATCAGTGAGTCTGGCGACAGTAAACAGCCCCAGCATTTT.

This clone was detected only once. The chain recombines TRBV28 with TRBJ2-3, with 9 bases matching TRBD2. The J segment lost 5 bases and the V segment lost 5 bases, leaving 5 bases of the junction unmatched. This CDR3 spans 14 amino acids. Germline values: CDR1 MDHEN, CDR2 SYDVKM. The CDR3 DNA is TGTGCCAGCAGTCGCCCGACTAGCGGAGATACGCAGTATTTT. Translation gives CASSRPTSGDTQYF.

J is TRBJ2-1 and V is TRBV5-1; D possibly corresponds to TRBD2 (6 bases). Germline lookup yields CDR1 SGHRS and CDR2 YFSETQ. V lost 5 bases to trimming and J lost 0 bases, with 12 bases between them. The CDR3 spans 15 residues. Written as DNA, the CDR3 is TGCGCCAGCAGGATAGTGGGGGGCTCCTACAATGAGCAGTTCTTC. Its protein is CASRIVGGSYNEQFF.

This clone has only one observation. V usage is TRBV2 and J usage is TRBJ1-4; D is uncertain. CDR1 is SNHLY and CDR2 is FYNNEI in the germline V gene. The CDR3 has 12 amino acids. V was cut by 6 bases and J by 8 bases, with 10 bases left in between. The CDR3 region is CASRGDGEKLFF. CDR3 nucleotides: TGTGCCAGCAGGGGAGACGGGGAAAAACTGTTTTTT.

This rearrangement joins TRBV23-1 to TRBJ2-7, with D possibly matching TRBD2 (5 bases). TRBV23-1 is designated an ORF whose function remains uncertain. This CDR3 has 12 amino acids. V was cut by 2 bases and J by 4 bases, with 6 bases left in between. The DNA of the CDR3 is TGCGCCAGCAGTCAAACGGGATACGAGCAGTACTTC. Translating gives CASSQTGYEQYF.

This sequence joins TRBV5-8 and TRBJ2-3; D not certain. From germline, CDR1 is SGHTS and CDR2 YDEGEE. The CDR3 is 14 residues long. The V end was cut by 4 bases, the J end by 1 base, with 10 bases between. As DNA, the CDR3 is TGTGCCAGCAGCCCCTTGACACGCACAGATACGCAGTATTTT. It encodes CASSPLTRTDTQYF.

The genes are TRBV28 and TRBJ2-7, with 7 bases matching TRBD2. The CDR3 sequence is 15 residues long. V trimming: 6 bases; J trimming: 1 base; junction bases outside the gene matches: 9. The V gene's germline CDR1 is MDHEN and CDR2 SYDVKM. CDR3 bases: TGTGCCAGCAGCCCGACCTGGGGGGGTTCCTACGAGCAGTACTTC. Protein sequence: CASSPTWGGSYEQYF.